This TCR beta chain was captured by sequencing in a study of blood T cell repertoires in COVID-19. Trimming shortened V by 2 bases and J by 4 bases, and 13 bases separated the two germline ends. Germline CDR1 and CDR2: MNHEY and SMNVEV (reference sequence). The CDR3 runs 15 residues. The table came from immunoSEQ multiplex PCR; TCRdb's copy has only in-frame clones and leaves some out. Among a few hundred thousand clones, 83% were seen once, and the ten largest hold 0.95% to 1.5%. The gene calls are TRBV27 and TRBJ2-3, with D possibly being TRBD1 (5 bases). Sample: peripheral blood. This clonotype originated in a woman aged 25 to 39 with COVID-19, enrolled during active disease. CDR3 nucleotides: TGTGCCAGCAGTTTACTCAGGGCACGAGCAGATACGCAGTATTTT. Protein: CASSLLRARADTQYF.